Below are 15 T cell receptor beta chains sequenced from a single sample in a study of blood T cell repertoires in COVID-19. Sequencing used immunoSEQ multiplex PCR; TCRdb keeps in-frame clones, though not all of them. Among fewer than 400,000 clones listed, approximately 90% were seen once. Sequencing input: PBMCs or T cells enriched from blood (not recorded which). These receptors all stem from a man between 25 and 39 years old who had recovered from COVID-19.

The gene calls are TRBV10-2 and TRBJ2-7; TRBD1 aligns across 8 bases. Germline-derived CDR1 and CDR2 are WSHSY and SAAADI. V dropped 5 bases and J dropped 6; count of bases not matched to a gene: 9. The CDR3 loop spans 14 amino acids. In nucleotides, the CDR3 is TGCGCCAGCAGTCTGACCCGACAGGGGATCGAGCAGTACTTC. Protein: CASSLTRQGIEQYF.

This clone appeared once. The V call is TRBV7-8, the J call TRBJ1-1; weak D call: TRBD1 (6 bases). CDR3 size: 17 residues. CDR1 and CDR2 (germline): SGHVS, FQNEAQ. V was trimmed by 3 bases and J by 4 bases, leaving 21 bases between them. For the CDR3, the DNA is TGTGCCAGCAGCTTCCCGAGGGGGGGGGTCTCGAGCACTGAAGCTTTCTTT. This gives the protein CASSFPRGGVSSTEAFF.

The chain is built from TRBV6-5 and TRBJ2-3; possible D gene TRBD2, 5 bases. The CDR3 is made up of 15 amino acids. The germline V and J ends were trimmed by 8 bases and 3 bases, with 18 bases remaining between them. CDR1 is MNHEY and CDR2 is SVGAGI in the germline V gene. Here the CDR3 DNA reads TGTGCCAGCTTAAGTCGGGATTATGGGACAGATACGCAGTATTTT. Amino acid sequence: CASLSRDYGTDTQYF.

The rearrangement uses TRBV10-1 and TRBJ1-2; D uncertain. V was trimmed by 10 bases and J by 4 bases, leaving 10 bases between them. CDR1 and CDR2 from the germline V gene are WNHNN and SYGVQD (reference sequence). The CDR3 contains 11 residues. Written as DNA, the CDR3 is TGCGCCACCTCGACAAGCTATGGCTACACCTTC. This translates into CATSTSYGYTF.

This clone turned up a few times. The CDR3 loop is CASSPDRNYGYTF. Written as DNA, the CDR3 is TGTGCCAGTAGTCCCGACAGAAACTATGGCTACACCTTC. This chain connects TRBV19 to TRBJ1-2, with D perhaps TRBD1 (5 bases). The CDR3 totals 13 residues. Trimming pared 5 bases from V and 2 bases from J, leaving 9 bases between. The germline CDR1 and CDR2 sequences are LNHDA and SQIVND (reference sequence). The whole variable domain, filled in from reference TRBV19 and TRBJ1-2, reads DGGITQSPKYLFRKEGQNVTLSCEQNLNHDAMYWYRQDPGQGLRLIYYSQIVNDFQKGDIAEGYSVSREKKESFPLTVTSAQKNPTAFYLCASSPDRNYGYTFGSGTRLTVV.

A single count supports this clone. CDR3 amino acids: CASSYSQGGAYEQYF. In nucleotides, the CDR3 is TGTGCCAGCAGTTACTCACAGGGGGGGGCCTACGAGCAGTACTTC. V and J are TRBV6-5 and TRBJ2-7; perhaps TRBD1 as D (8 bases). V lost 0 bases, J lost 2 bases, and 11 bases lay in between. Per the germline V gene, CDR1 is MNHEY and CDR2 is SVGAGI. The CDR3 is 15 amino acids.

The chain links TRBV20-1 to TRBJ1-1; maybe TRBD1 (6 bases). This CDR3 region has 14 residues. Germline CDR1 is DFQATT and CDR2 is SNEGSKA (reference sequence). Deletions cut 3 bases from V and 4 bases from J, with 15 bases between. CDR3 DNA: TGCAGTGCTAGTGGGGCGGGGGCGCGCACTGAAGCTTTCTTT. Encoded protein: CSASGAGARTEAFF.

V and J are TRBV3-1 (or the pseudogene TRBV3-2) and TRBJ2-6; D is undetermined. Trimming took off 0 bases at V and 3 bases at J, with 3 bases between the two ends. The CDR3 is 14 amino acids. CDR1 is LGHDT, CDR2 YNNKEL, per germline (reference sequence). As DNA, the CDR3 is TGTGCCAGCAGCCAAGAGCGTGGGGCCAACGTCCTGACTTTC. Translated, it gives CASSQERGANVLTF.

The rearrangement links TRBV28 to TRBJ2-5; 7 nucleotides match TRBD2. This CDR3 is built from 13 residues. In germline, CDR1 is MDHEN, CDR2 SYDVKM. V was pared by 6 bases and J by 0 bases, with 1 base of the junction left unmatched. CDR3: CASSGGNQETQYF. In DNA form, the CDR3 reads TGTGCCAGCAGCGGGGGGAACCAAGAGACCCAGTACTTC. The whole variable domain, filled in from reference TRBV28 and TRBJ2-5, reads DVKVTQSSRYLVKRTGEKVFLECVQDMDHENMFWYRQDPGLGLRLIYFSYDVKMKEKGDIPEGYSVSREKKERFSLILESASTNQTSMYLCASSGGNQETQYFGPGTRLLVL.

The V gene is TRBV28, the J gene TRBJ1-1; no reliable D call. Germline lookup yields CDR1 MDHEN and CDR2 SYDVKM. Trimming shortened V by 2 bases and J by 7 bases, and 8 bases separated the two germline ends. The CDR3 covers 12 residues. CDR3 loop: CASSLPGGEAFF. The CDR3 coding sequence is TGTGCCAGCAGTTTACCGGGAGGTGAAGCTTTCTTT.

This clone was detected only once. This chain joins TRBV24-1 and TRBJ2-1; 7 bases are shared with TRBD1. This CDR3 is 15 amino acids long. Losses at the gene ends were 4 bases for V and 7 bases for J; bases not matched to a gene: 9. Germline V lookup: CDR1 KGHDR, CDR2 SFDVKD. CDR3 bases: TGTGCCACCAGTGAGACAGGGAGTCTCGCTAATGAGCAGTTCTTC. It encodes CATSETGSLANEQFF.

The gene calls are TRBV6-5 and TRBJ2-7; D gene unclear. V lost 0 bases and J 7 bases, leaving 13 bases between the germline ends. Germline loops: CDR1 MNHEY, CDR2 SVGAGI. This CDR3 region has 14 residues. For the CDR3, the DNA is TGTGCCAGCAGTTACTCAGCCAGACTCGGGGAGCAGTACTTC. Protein: CASSYSARLGEQYF.

The chain carries TRBV24-1 and TRBJ2-7; TRBD1 matches at 8 bases. The CDR3 sequence is 15 residues long. J was trimmed by 2 bases and V by 3 bases; bases with no gene match: 5. Germline V gene sequence: CDR1 KGHDR, CDR2 SFDVKD. This chain's CDR3 is CATSDMTGDTYEQYF. CDR3 in DNA: TGTGCCACCAGTGATATGACAGGGGATACCTACGAGCAGTACTTC.

The V call is TRBV27, the J call TRBJ1-2, with D hard to call. Germline CDR1 MNHEY, CDR2 SMNVEV (reference sequence). V lost 7 bases, J lost 0 bases, and 9 bases lay in between. CDR3 size: 13 residues. CDR3 protein: CASMDYANYGYTF. CDR3 bases: TGTGCCAGCATGGACTACGCTAACTATGGCTACACCTTC.

The rearrangement uses TRBV7-8 and TRBJ2-7; TRBD1 matches 9 bases. Germline CDR1 reads SGHVS; CDR2 reads FQNEAQ. J gave up 5 bases and V 3 bases, and 5 bases lay outside the gene matches. CDR3 length equals 14 residues. CDR3 sequence (DNA): TGTGCCAGCAGCTTTGGGACAGGGTTCGACGAGCAGTACTTC. Translation: CASSFGTGFDEQYF.